A selection of T cell receptor beta chains follows, all from one sample in a study of blood T cell repertoires in COVID-19. Only in-frame clones appear in the TCRdb table, and some are missing; sequencing was by immunoSEQ multiplex PCR. Of approximately 180,000 clones listed, around 90% are singletons. The sequencing input was peripheral blood. Receptors originate from a man in his fifties or sixties with acute or convalescent COVID-19. Both conserved end residues are part of each CDR3. The D gene is left open where the match is weak. Size values are once, few and many counts, or a class for expanded clones, and some rows have none.

j_call d_call v_call clone_size cdr3_aa cdr3_nt
TRBJ2-5 TRBD1 TRBV6-1 . CASSEGDRNKETQYF TGTGCCAGCAGTGAGGGGGACAGGAATAAAGAGACCCAGTACTTC
TRBJ2-7 . TRBV28 . CASRIRDEQYF TGTGCCAGCAGGATCAGGGACGAGCAGTACTTC
TRBJ2-5 . TRBV9 . CASSVMDGSGETQYF TGTGCCAGCAGCGTGATGGACGGGAGCGGGGAGACCCAGTACTTC
TRBJ2-3 . TRBV7-2 once CASSLEPGTDTQYF TGTGCCAGCAGCTTAGAACCGGGGACAGATACGCAGTATTTT
TRBJ1-4 TRBD1 TRBV6-5 few CASRGTGANEKLFF TGTGCCAGCAGAGGGACAGGAGCTAATGAAAAACTGTTTTTT
TRBJ2-7 TRBD1 TRBV19 few CASSIGTGYEQYF TGTGCCAGTAGTATAGGGACAGGCTACGAGCAGTACTTC
TRBJ2-7 . TRBV6-6 once CASSYNGPDTYEQYF TGTGCCAGCAGTTACAACGGTCCAGACACCTACGAGCAGTACTTC
TRBJ2-3 TRBD2 TRBV27 . CASSSTSVSTDTQYF TGTGCCAGCAGCAGCACTAGCGTAAGCACAGATACGCAGTATTTT
TRBJ1-4 TRBD1 TRBV9 . CASSVGPGGSFATNEKLFF TGTGCCAGCAGCGTAGGTCCAGGGGGATCTTTCGCAACTAATGAAAAACTGTTTTTT
TRBJ2-1 . TRBV28 . CASKGWEPGDEQFF TGTGCCAGCAAGGGGTGGGAGCCGGGGGATGAGCAGTTCTTC
TRBJ2-5 . TRBV19 . CASSMAGLDQETQYF TGTGCCAGTAGTATGGCAGGGTTAGACCAAGAGACCCAGTACTTC
TRBJ1-2 . TRBV7-2 few CASSQSTVNYGYTF TGTGCCAGCAGCCAATCTACGGTGAACTATGGCTACACCTTC
TRBJ2-1 . TRBV19 . CASSIVDRYNEQFF TGTGCCAGTAGTATCGTCGACAGGTACAATGAGCAGTTCTTC
TRBJ2-6 . TRBV18 few CASSPLGGQGANVLTF TGTGCCAGCTCACCATTGGGGGGGCAAGGGGCCAACGTCCTGACTTTC
TRBJ2-2 TRBD1 TRBV7-3 . CASRGQEMNTGELFF TGTGCCAGCAGGGGACAGGAGATGAACACCGGGGAGCTGTTTTTT
TRBJ1-4 . TRBV7-2 . CASSLYQGGEKLFF TGTGCCAGCAGCTTGTATCAGGGAGGTGAAAAACTGTTTTTT
TRBJ2-1 TRBD2 TRBV6-5 . CASSYSRGGINNEQFF TGTGCCAGCAGTTACTCCCGGGGGGGGATAAACAATGAGCAGTTCTTC
TRBJ1-5 TRBD1 TRBV18 few CASSQNRDRNQPQHF TGTGCCAGCTCCCAAAACCGGGACAGAAATCAGCCCCAGCATTTT
TRBJ2-7 TRBD1 TRBV11-2 . CASSRQGKGYEQYF TGTGCCAGCAGTAGACAGGGGAAAGGGTACGAGCAGTACTTC
TRBJ1-4 . TRBV19 few CASSTGATNEKLFF TGTGCCAGTAGTACAGGGGCCACTAATGAAAAACTGTTTTTT
TRBJ2-5 . TRBV11-3 . CASSSKNRAQYF TGTGCCAGCAGCTCCAAAAACAGGGCCCAGTACTTC
TRBJ1-5 TRBD1 TRBV27 . CASSRLGQTHGNQPQHF TGTGCCAGCAGCCGCTTGGGACAGACGCACGGCAATCAGCCCCAGCATTTT
TRBJ1-2 TRBD1 TRBV2 . CASSDIQDRGYYGYTF TGTGCCAGCAGTGATATCCAGGACAGGGGGTACTATGGCTACACCTTC
TRBJ1-3 . TRBV6-5 . CASSFPGGNTIYF TGTGCCAGCAGTTTCCCAGGGGGAAACACCATATATTTT
TRBJ2-3 . TRBV27 . CASSFPQPTGWTDTQYF TGTGCCAGCAGTTTCCCCCAGCCGACAGGTTGGACAGATACGCAGTATTTT
TRBJ2-3 . TRBV6-6 . CASSPLAASTDTQYF TGTGCCAGCAGTCCTCTGGCGGCTAGCACAGATACGCAGTATTTT
TRBJ2-2 . TRBV11-3 . CASSPSGTGELFF TGTGCCAGCAGCCCGTCCGGCACCGGGGAGCTGTTTTTT
TRBJ2-3 . TRBV4-1 . CASSHPDSANTQYF TGCGCCAGCAGCCACCCAGACAGTGCGAATACGCAGTATTTT
TRBJ1-2 . TRBV28 . CASRSGQTYGYTF TGTGCCAGCAGATCCGGACAGACTTATGGCTACACCTTC
TRBJ2-7 . TRBV19 . CASSIGRGNEQYF TGTGCCAGTAGTATAGGACGAGGGAACGAGCAGTACTTC
TRBJ2-1 TRBD2 TRBV5-1 . CASSRQGAAGVVNEQFF TGCGCCAGCAGTCGGCAGGGTGCGGCGGGAGTGGTGAATGAGCAGTTCTTC
TRBJ2-1 TRBD2 TRBV9 . CASSVDVSGGHNEQFF TGTGCCAGCAGCGTAGATGTTAGCGGGGGCCACAATGAGCAGTTCTTC
TRBJ2-5 . TRBV7-8 . CASSLPSFAQETQYF TGTGCCAGCAGCTTACCGAGCTTCGCCCAAGAGACCCAGTACTTC
TRBJ1-2 TRBD1 TRBV7-2 . CASSPPDRGNYGYTF TGTGCCAGCAGCCCCCCAGACAGGGGTAACTATGGCTACACCTTC